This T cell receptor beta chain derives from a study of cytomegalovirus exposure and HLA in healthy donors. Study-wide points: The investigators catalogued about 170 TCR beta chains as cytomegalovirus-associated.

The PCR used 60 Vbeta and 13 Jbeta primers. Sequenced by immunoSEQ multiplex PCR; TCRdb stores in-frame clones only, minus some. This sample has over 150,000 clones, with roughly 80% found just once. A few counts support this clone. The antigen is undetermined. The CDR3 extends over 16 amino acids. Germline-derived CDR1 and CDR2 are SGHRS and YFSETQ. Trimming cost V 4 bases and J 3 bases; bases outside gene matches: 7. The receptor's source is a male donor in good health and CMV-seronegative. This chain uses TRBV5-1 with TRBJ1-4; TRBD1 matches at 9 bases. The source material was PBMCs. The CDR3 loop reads CASSNGQGRANEKLFF. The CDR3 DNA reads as TGCGCCAGCAGCAATGGACAGGGGCGGGCTAATGAAAAACTGTTTTTT. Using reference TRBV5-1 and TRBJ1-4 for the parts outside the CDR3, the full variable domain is KAGVTQTPRYLIKTRGQQVTLSCSPISGHRSVSWYQQTPGQGLQFLFEYFSETQRNKGNFPGRFSGRQFSNSRSEMNVSTLELGDSALYLCASSNGQGRANEKLFFGSGTQLSVL.